These 2 T cell receptor beta chains were sequenced from one sample in a study of shared clonotypes between healthy human individuals. Some clones are missing from TCRdb's copy, which holds only in-frame ones; the method was immunoSEQ multiplex PCR. The sample carries over 950,000 clones, about 80% recorded once. The sequencing input was memory CD4+ T cells from PBMCs. Specified subset: CD45RA-negative fraction. These receptors were taken from a man younger than 35 in good health. Some clones in this sample may be carry-over from other donors' samples.

The CDR3: CASSIKGRKQFF. CDR3 sequence (DNA): TGTGCCAGCAGTATAAAGGGACGGAAGCAGTTCTTC. The chain combines TRBV28 with TRBJ2-1; tentatively, D is TRBD1 or TRBD2 (5 bases each). Germline values: CDR1 MDHEN, CDR2 SYDVKM. The V end was cut by 5 bases, the J end by 11 bases, with 13 bases between. The CDR3 length is 12 residues.

The chain joins TRBV6-5 to TRBJ2-1; possible D gene TRBD2, 6 bases. The CDR3 consists of 14 residues. The V and J ends lost 6 bases and 3 bases respectively, with 12 bases between them. In germline, CDR1 is MNHEY, CDR2 SVGAGI. CDR3 in DNA: TGTGCCAGCAGCCCCGGGACTTACTACAATGAGCAGTTCTTC. Protein: CASSPGTYYNEQFF.